A selection of T cell receptor beta chains follows, all from one sample in a study of blood T cell repertoires in COVID-19. The assay was immunoSEQ multiplex PCR, and TCRdb's table has in-frame clones only and misses some. The sample has hundreds of thousands of clones, approximately 82% seen once. Input material: peripheral blood. The receptors shown here come from a woman aged 45-65 years with acute or convalescent COVID-19. The CDR3 runs from the conserved cysteine through the conserved F or W. A D gene is named only where the DNA matches it firmly. The size of a clone is reported for some rows only, either as once, few or many, or as a class for expanded clones.

DNA,CDR3,D,J,V,size
TGTGCCAGTAGTATGGCGACTAGCGGTACTGAGCAGTTCTTC,CASSMATSGTEQFF,TRBD2,TRBJ2-1,TRBV19,-
TGTGCCAGCAGCCAAGTGCTAGCGGGAGCGTACGAGCAGTACTTC,CASSQVLAGAYEQYF,TRBD2,TRBJ2-7,TRBV4-2,-
TGTGCCAGCAGTTTAGGACAGGGGTATCGTCAGCCCCAGCATTTT,CASSLGQGYRQPQHF,TRBD1,TRBJ1-5,TRBV28,-
TGTGCCAGCAGCCCCCAAATCCGTGACCGGGGAAATTACAATGAGCAGTTCTTC,CASSPQIRDRGNYNEQFF,-,TRBJ2-1,TRBV7-3,-
TGTGCCAGCTGCCTAGCGACCTCCCTCAATGAGCAGTTCTTC,CASCLATSLNEQFF,-,TRBJ2-1,TRBV6-5,-
TGTGCCAGCAGCCCAGACAGAGGGGAGCTGTTTTTT,CASSPDRGELFF,-,TRBJ2-2,TRBV7-3,-
TGTGCCGTACAGGGGGACCAGGGCACAGATACGCAGTATTTT,CAVQGDQGTDTQYF,TRBD1,TRBJ2-3,TRBV10-3,-
TGTGCCAGCAGCTTGACTACAACCGGTAATTCACCCCTCCACTTT,CASSLTTTGNSPLHF,-,TRBJ1-6,TRBV6-2/TRBV6-3,-
TGCGCCAGCAGCTTGGGTGGCAGGGTATACGAGCAGTACTTC,CASSLGGRVYEQYF,-,TRBJ2-7,TRBV5-1,-
TGTGCCAGCAGTTTCGGCAGGGCTGGAGGCTACACCTTC,CASSFGRAGGYTF,-,TRBJ1-2,TRBV12-3/TRBV12-4,-
TGTGCCAGCAGTACCCGGACAGGATCGAGATTTAGCTCTGGAAACACCATATATTTT,CASSTRTGSRFSSGNTIYF,TRBD1,TRBJ1-3,TRBV28,-
TGTGCCACCACCGAGGGGGCCGCGGAGTTCTTC,CATTEGAAEFF,TRBD1,TRBJ2-1,TRBV24-1,many
TGTGCCAGCAGCCAGCCCCAGGGGGCGCAGTCTGGGGCCAACGTCCTGACTTTC,CASSQPQGAQSGANVLTF,TRBD1,TRBJ2-6,TRBV5-4,-
TGTGCCAGCAGTTACCGGGGGGCTGATGAGCAGTTCTTC,CASSYRGADEQFF,-,TRBJ2-1,TRBV6-6,once
TGTGCCAGCAGTTACAGGGCAACAGGTTATAATTCACCCCTCCACTTT,CASSYRATGYNSPLHF,-,TRBJ1-6,TRBV6-5,few
TGTGCCATCAGTAGACTCGGGACTAGCAACACCGGGAATACGCAGTATTTT,CAISRLGTSNTGNTQYF,TRBD2,TRBJ2-3,TRBV10-3,-
TGTGCCAGCAGTTACATCGGGGGGCTAAACACTGAAGCTTTCTTT,CASSYIGGLNTEAFF,-,TRBJ1-1,TRBV6-5,-
TGTGCCAGCAGCCTCAGACTAGCGGGAGCACAAGAGACCCAGTACTTC,CASSLRLAGAQETQYF,TRBD2,TRBJ2-5,TRBV27,-
TGCAGCGTTGAAGATTTTAGTCAGGACTCCGAAGCTTTCTTT,CSVEDFSQDSEAFF,-,TRBJ1-1,TRBV29-1,-
TGTGCCAGCAGCTTAGAGCTAGCTCCGTCCTACGAGCAGTACTTC,CASSLELAPSYEQYF,-,TRBJ2-7,TRBV11-2,-